The 31 T cell receptor beta chains below were found in one sample sequenced in a study of Graves' ophthalmopathy and Graves' hyperthyroidism. RNA transcripts were the source from which TCR beta CDR3 regions were amplified. HTBI primers served in a first-round RT-PCR, which a second-round multiplex PCR followed. TCRdb reprocessed the multiplex PCR reads with MiXCR, giving one entry per CDR3 protein. The repertoire holds about 740,000 distinct CDR3 sequences, with approximately 40% as singletons. The sequenced material came from peripheral blood. These TCRs come from an adult man with Graves' ophthalmopathy.

There are many counts of this clonotype. V and J are TRBV7-9 and TRBJ2-7, with D tentatively TRBD1 (6 bases). Deletions cut 5 bases from V and 2 bases from J, with 19 bases between. CDR3 length equals 16 residues. CDR1 is SEHNR and CDR2 is FQNEAQ in the germline V gene (reference sequence). CDR3 loop: CASSPRGRTDPYEQYF. DNA of the CDR3: TGTGCCAGCAGCCCGAGGGGTAGGACAGACCCCTACGAGCAGTACTTC. The entire variable domain, with the rest obtained from reference TRBV7-9 and TRBJ2-7, is as follows: DTGVSQNPRHKITKRGQNVTFRCDPISEHNRLYWYRQTLGQGPEFLTYFQNEAQLEKSRLLSDRFSAERPKGSFSTLEIQRTEQGDSAMYLCASSPRGRTDPYEQYFGPGTRLTVT.

This chain links TRBV7-9 with TRBJ2-7; tentatively, D is TRBD1 (5 bases). CDR3 length equals 14 residues. The V end lost 6 bases, the J end lost 0 bases, and 12 bases lay between the germline ends. The germline CDR1 and CDR2 sequences are SEHNR and FQNEAQ (reference sequence). DNA for the CDR3: TGTGCCAGCAGAAAGGACAAGGGCTCCTACGAGCAGTACTTC. It specifies CASRKDKGSYEQYF.

This clonotype was found once. A much bigger clone sits one base away, suggesting this may be a read error. Here the CDR3 omits its conserved ending phenylalanine or tryptophan, so a read error is the likely source. The chain uses TRBV9 and TRBJ2-5, with 8 bases that match TRBD1. The V gene's germline CDR1 is SGDLS and CDR2 YYNGEE. This CDR3 region has 14 residues. The V and J ends lost 1 base and 5 bases, in that order; junction bases with no gene match: 4. The CDR3 DNA is TGTGCCAGCAGCGTACAGGGGGCGAGGGAGACCCAGTACGTC. This codes for CASSVQGARETQYV.

The chain links TRBV5-1 to TRBJ1-4; perhaps TRBD1 as D (6 bases). The CDR3 is 16 amino acids. Trimming left V 2 bases short and J 5 bases short, with 16 bases between. Germline CDR1 reads SGHRS; CDR2 reads YFSETQ. The CDR3: CASSFLPTGQNEKLFF. The CDR3 DNA reads TGCGCCAGCAGCTTCCTGCCGACAGGCCAAAATGAAAAACTGTTTTTT. Full variable domain (remainder filled in from reference TRBV5-1 and TRBJ1-4): KAGVTQTPRYLIKTRGQQVTLSCSPISGHRSVSWYQQTPGQGLQFLFEYFSETQRNKGNFPGRFSGRQFSNSRSEMNVSTLELGDSALYLCASSFLPTGQNEKLFFGSGTQLSVL.

The chain combines TRBV10-3 with TRBJ1-2; weak D call: TRBD1 (6 bases). Between the trimmed V and J ends, which lost 9 bases and 7 bases, there was a span of 9 bases. CDR1 and CDR2 from the germline V gene are ENHRY and SYGVKD. This CDR3 region has 10 residues. CDR3 sequence (DNA): TGTGCCATACAGGGAGGTGGCTACACCTTC. Translation: CAIQGGGYTF.

This clonotype was counted many times. The chain uses TRBV10-3 and TRBJ1-1; D is unclear. V was pared by 6 bases and J by 1 base, with 12 bases between. Germline-derived CDR1 and CDR2 are ENHRY and SYGVKD. The CDR3 is 14 residues long. The CDR3 spells CAISPGRQNTEAFF. The CDR3 region has the DNA TGTGCCATCAGCCCCGGACGGCAGAACACTGAAGCTTTCTTT.

This clonotype appeared many times. The chain employs TRBV9 and TRBJ1-2, with no clear D. The germline V and J ends were trimmed by 0 bases and 9 bases, with 12 bases remaining between them. This CDR3 is built from 13 residues. Germline CDR1 is SGDLS and CDR2 is YYNGEE. The DNA of the CDR3 is TGTGCCAGCAGCGTAGCTGGTGTGGATCGCTACACCTTC. It specifies CASSVAGVDRYTF.

This chain uses TRBV29-1 with TRBJ2-6; a possible D gene is TRBD1 (5 bases). In germline, CDR1 is SQVTM, CDR2 ANQGSEA. With 7 bases removed from V and 0 bases from J, the gap between germline ends came to 16 bases. This CDR3 has 16 amino acids. The CDR3 protein is CSDYLTVHSGANVLTF. CDR3 DNA: TGCAGCGATTACCTGACAGTTCACTCTGGGGCCAACGTCCTGACTTTC.

Note on this clonotype: A much more abundant neighbour one base away suggests this may be a read error. The chain uses TRBV7-9 and TRBJ2-2; 9 bases match TRBD2. With V trimmed by 4 bases and J by 3 bases, 3 bases remained unmatched. Germline-derived CDR1 and CDR2 are SEHNR and FQNEAQ (reference sequence). The CDR3 covers 15 residues. Here the CDR3 DNA reads TGTGCCAGCAGCTCCATAGCGGGAGACACCGGGGAGCTGTTTTTT. Translation: CASSSIAGDTGELFF.

This clonotype was seen more than once but under ten times. The rearrangement uses TRBV19 and TRBJ2-7; no clear D. V was shortened by 3 bases and J by 5 bases, with 14 bases between the two germline ends. The CDR3 has 14 residues. Germline-derived CDR1 and CDR2 are LNHDA and SQIVND (reference sequence). The CDR3 here is CASSMVNRAHEQYF. CDR3 coding DNA: TGTGCCAGTAGTATGGTGAACCGGGCCCACGAGCAGTACTTC.

This clonotype was seen at least ten times. The J gene is TRBJ1-6, the V gene TRBV14; tentatively, D is TRBD1 (6 bases). Germline CDR1 is SGHDN and CDR2 is FVKESK. CDR3 length: 15 residues. Trimming pared 0 bases from V and 10 bases from J, leaving 13 bases between. This chain's CDR3 is CASSQDIGRGSPLHF. CDR3 DNA sequence: TGTGCCAGCAGCCAAGATATAGGCAGGGGATCACCCCTCCACTTT.

This clonotype was observed many times. This chain joins TRBV7-2 and TRBJ1-6; 10 nucleotides agree with TRBD1. Germline assignment: CDR1 SGHTA and CDR2 FQGNSA. This CDR3 is built from 16 residues. Unmatched junction bases numbered 7, after V lost 2 bases and J lost 9 bases. CDR3 loop: CASSLRFGTGVSPLHF. In nucleotides, the CDR3 is TGTGCCAGCAGCTTAAGGTTTGGGACAGGGGTTTCACCCCTCCACTTT.

At least ten counts were recorded for this clonotype. V gene TRBV5-6 combines with J gene TRBJ1-5; tentatively, D is TRBD1 (5 bases). This CDR3 has 14 amino acids. Trimming took 5 bases from V and 1 from J, leaving 10 bases between them. Germline-derived CDR1 and CDR2 are SGHDT and YYEEEE. This chain's CDR3 is CASRPQGSNQPQHF. CDR3 bases: TGTGCCAGCAGACCCCAGGGCAGCAATCAGCCCCAGCATTTT.

This clonotype has ten or more counts. This sequence joins TRBV7-3 and TRBJ2-7, with D possibly being TRBD1 or TRBD2 (5 bases each). Trimming cost V 5 bases and J 5 bases, with 13 bases left between them. The CDR3 totals 13 residues. Germline lookup yields CDR1 SGHTA and CDR2 FQGTGA. The CDR3 DNA reads TGTGCCAGCAGCCTGGGACCGGTGGACGAGCAGTACTTC. This sequence encodes CASSLGPVDEQYF.

The sample holds many counts of this clonotype. V is TRBV19 and J is TRBJ1-2, with D possibly being TRBD1 (5 bases). Deletions cut 7 bases from V and 8 bases from J, with 20 bases between. Germline V gene lookup returns CDR1 LNHDA and CDR2 SQIVND (reference sequence). This CDR3 is built from 14 residues. CDR3 sequence reads: CASKSGTDAYGYTF. In DNA, the CDR3 is TGTGCCAGTAAGTCCGGGACTGACGCATACGGCTACACCTTC. The full variable domain, rest sourced from reference TRBV19 and TRBJ1-2, is DGGITQSPKYLFRKEGQNVTLSCEQNLNHDAMYWYRQDPGQGLRLIYYSQIVNDFQKGDIAEGYSVSREKKESFPLTVTSAQKNPTAFYLCASKSGTDAYGYTFGSGTRLTVV.

The chain has TRBV11-2 and TRBJ2-5, with D perhaps TRBD1 (6 bases). V lost 4 bases and J lost 3, with 12 bases in between. CDR3 length: 14 amino acids. CDR1 and CDR2 (germline): SGHAT, FQNNGV. This CDR3 is CASSWDRQEETQYF. CDR3 coding DNA: TGTGCCAGCAGCTGGGACCGACAGGAAGAGACCCAGTACTTC. The entire variable domain, with the rest obtained from reference TRBV11-2 and TRBJ2-5, is as follows: EAGVAQSPRYKIIEKRQSVAFWCNPISGHATLYWYQQILGQGPKLLIQFQNNGVVDDSQLPKDRFSAERLKGVDSTLKIQPAKLEDSAVYLCASSWDRQEETQYFGPGTRLLVL.

This clonotype was counted only a few times. The V gene is TRBV7-9, the J gene TRBJ2-7; D may be TRBD2 (6 bases). The V gene's germline CDR1 is SEHNR and CDR2 FQNEAQ (reference sequence). This CDR3 is 14 amino acids long. The ends were cut back, 5 bases at V and 3 bases at J, with 14 bases in the middle. The DNA of the CDR3 is TGTGCCAGCAGCCCCCAGGACTACCTCTACGAGCAGTACTTC. This translates into CASSPQDYLYEQYF. The variable domain in full, completed from reference TRBV7-9 and TRBJ2-7, reads DTGVSQNPRHKITKRGQNVTFRCDPISEHNRLYWYRQTLGQGPEFLTYFQNEAQLEKSRLLSDRFSAERPKGSFSTLEIQRTEQGDSAMYLCASSPQDYLYEQYFGPGTRLTVT.

There are a few counts of this clonotype. CDR3 sequence reads: CASSLRDRHEGLHF. In DNA, the CDR3 is TGTGCCAGCAGCCTCCGGGACAGGCACGAAGGCCTCCACTTT. The rearrangement joins TRBV9 to TRBJ1-6; TRBD1 matches at 8 bases. Trimming took 4 bases from V and 15 from J; bases not matched to a gene: 12. This CDR3 spans 14 amino acids. Germline loops: CDR1 SGDLS, CDR2 YYNGEE.

The rearrangement joins TRBV19 to TRBJ1-5; 8 bases match TRBD1. Germline CDR1 LNHDA, CDR2 SQIVND (reference sequence). Trimming cost V 4 bases and J 4 bases; bases outside gene matches: 6. The CDR3 length is 15 residues. The CDR3: CASSKGTGLNQPQHF. The DNA of the CDR3 is TGTGCCAGTAGTAAAGGGACAGGTTTGAATCAGCCCCAGCATTTT.

This clonotype was found a few times. Here the CDR3 reads CSAFLRDTQNYGYTF. The CDR3 DNA follows: TGCAGTGCCTTCCTCCGGGACACTCAAAACTATGGCTACACCTTC. The J gene is TRBJ1-2, the V gene TRBV20-1; TRBD1 might be the D (6 bases). The V gene's germline CDR1 is DFQATT and CDR2 SNEGSKA (reference sequence). V dropped 6 bases and J dropped 2 bases, with 19 bases sitting between them. This CDR3 is built from 15 residues.

The rearrangement joins TRBV12-3 or TRBV12-4 to TRBJ2-7, with D perhaps matching TRBD1 (6 bases). This CDR3 has 15 amino acids. V shed 3 bases and J shed 2 bases, with 14 bases lying between them. The CDR3, as DNA: TGTGCCAGCAGTTTGGGGGCCAGGACCACCTACGAGCAGTACTTC. Protein sequence: CASSLGARTTYEQYF.

Details on this clonotype: A read error is possible here, since a much larger clone lies one base away. The chain carries TRBV10-3 and TRBJ2-7, with D possibly being TRBD1 (5 bases). The CDR3 loop spans 12 amino acids. The V gene's germline CDR1 is ENHRY and CDR2 SYGVKD. CDR3: CAMSESAGLQYF. CDR3 sequence (DNA): TGTGCCATGAGTGAGTCGGCAGGGCTGCAGTACTTC.

A remark on this clonotype: The CDR3 ends on some other residue instead of the conserved phenylalanine or tryptophan, so this is likely a read error. No DNA is shown, since the ends of the CDR3 on it are uncertain; the CDR3 is the one TCRdb lists. This chain uses TRBV29-1 with TRBJ1-1; TRBD1, the table's D call, lacks a check against the DNA. Looked up from germline, CDR1 is SQVTM and CDR2 is ANQGSEA. The CDR3 adds up to 10 amino acids, both ends counted. CDR3 in amino acids: CSVERGQASY.

This clonotype was found a few times. For the CDR3, the DNA is TGTGCCAGCAGTTGGACTAGGACGGGTCAAGAGACCCAGTACTTC. It is translated as CASSWTRTGQETQYF. The rearrangement links TRBV6-1 to TRBJ2-5, with 7 positions matching TRBD2. This CDR3 is built from 15 residues. Germline CDR1 MNHNS, CDR2 SASEGT. V shed 5 bases and J 2 bases; nucleotides not matched to a gene: 8.

The genes are TRBV7-9 and TRBJ1-1; TRBD1 agrees at 7 bases. The CDR3 length is 15 residues. The germline gives CDR1 SEHNR, CDR2 FQNEAQ (reference sequence). With 4 bases clipped from V and 1 base from J, the junction kept 6 bases outside the gene matches. The CDR3 DNA follows: TGTGCCAGCAGCTCACAGGAGGGGGCGAACACTGAAGCTTTCTTT. Amino acids: CASSSQEGANTEAFF.

In DNA, the CDR3 is TGTGCCAGCAGCTTCATTGGACTAGCGGGAAAAGAGACCCAGTACTTC. It is translated as CASSFIGLAGKETQYF. V is TRBV7-2 and J is TRBJ2-5, with 12 nucleotides matching TRBD2. Per the germline V gene, CDR1 is SGHTA and CDR2 is FQGNSA. The CDR3 loop spans 16 amino acids. V lost 3 bases to trimming and J lost 3 bases; unmatched junction nucleotides: 5.

There are a few counts of this clonotype. This chain links TRBV29-1 with TRBJ2-3; D may match TRBD1 or TRBD2 (5 bases each). Trimming took off 3 bases at V and 1 base at J, with 14 bases between the two ends. The CDR3 is made up of 15 amino acids. Germline V CDR1 and CDR2: SQVTM, ANQGSEA. The CDR3 nucleotides are TGCAGCGTTGACGACTGGCAGGGACGCACAGATACGCAGTATTTT. Translated, it gives CSVDDWQGRTDTQYF.

Only a few counts were recorded for this clonotype. A read error may explain this, as a much larger clone is one base away. V usage is TRBV25-1 and J usage is TRBJ2-2, with D perhaps matching TRBD1 (6 bases). The CDR3 covers 13 residues. Germline assignment: CDR1 MGHDK and CDR2 SYGVNS. The ends were cut back, 3 bases at V and 6 bases at J, with 8 bases in the middle. CDR3 in amino acids: CASSDTGSGELFF. CDR3 nucleotides: TGTGCCAGCAGTGATACAGGGTCCGGGGAGCTGTTTTTT.

Note on this clonotype: The junction does not match germline at one end; this may be a read error. V gene TRBV10-3 combines with J gene TRBJ2-2; weak D call: TRBD1 (5 bases). Germline CDR1 ENHRY, CDR2 SYGVKD. CDR3 size: 15 residues. CDR3 in DNA: TGTGCCAGCAGTTACGCGGTTCAGGGCACCGGGGAGCTGTTTTTT. As protein: CASSYAVQGTGELFF.

The V call is TRBV7-8, the J call TRBJ2-5; D might be TRBD1 (6 bases). Trimming took off 3 bases at V and 2 bases at J, with 10 bases between the two ends. Germline assignment: CDR1 SGHVS and CDR2 FQNEAQ. CDR3 length equals 14 residues. The CDR3 bases are TGTGCCAGCAGCTTTGGGACAACTCAAGAGACCCAGTACTTC. It specifies CASSFGTTQETQYF. Based on the CDR3 plus reference TRBV7-8 and TRBJ2-5, the full variable domain is GAGVSQSPRYKVAKRGQDVALRCDPISGHVSLFWYQQALGQGPEFLTYFQNEAQLDKSGLPSDRFFAERPEGSVSTLKIQRTQQEDSAVYLCASSFGTTQETQYFGPGTRLLVL.

The chain is built from TRBV11-2 and TRBJ2-7; TRBD1 is a possible D gene (6 bases). This CDR3 has 15 amino acids. The germline V gene has CDR1 SGHAT and CDR2 FQNNGV. Trimming stripped 5 bases from V and 7 bases from J, with 21 bases between. The CDR3 sequence is CASSQGRVTGREQYF. The DNA of the CDR3 is TGTGCCAGCAGCCAAGGGCGGGTTACAGGGCGGGAGCAGTACTTC.